These 8 T cell receptor beta chains originate from one sample sequenced in a study of control samples from healthy donors and cancer patients. Sequenced by immunoSEQ multiplex PCR; TCRdb stores in-frame clones only, minus some. The top ten clones hold about 2.5% of a sample with about 120,000 clones, about 93% of them seen once. The sample comprised blood. These receptors were obtained from a man in his forties in good health.

This clone was detected once. The rearrangement uses TRBV6-2 or TRBV6-3 and TRBJ2-2, with a tentative D call TRBD2 (5 bases). This CDR3 spans 13 amino acids. V was pared by 4 bases and J by 6 bases, with 9 bases between. Germline CDR1 reads MNHEY; CDR2 reads SVGEGT. CDR3 sequence reads: CASSLTTPGELFF. Here the CDR3 DNA reads TGTGCCAGCAGTTTGACTACACCCGGGGAGCTGTTTTTT.

The genes are TRBV28 and TRBJ1-1; D uncertain. Trimming stripped 7 bases from V and 8 bases from J, with 8 bases between. Germline CDR1 reads MDHEN; CDR2 reads SYDVKM. CDR3 length: 10 amino acids. The CDR3, as DNA: TGTGCCAGCACCGGAGTAGAAGCTTTCTTT. Residues: CASTGVEAFF.

The gene calls are TRBV6-6 and TRBJ2-5; a weak D match, TRBD2 (7 bases). Germline-derived CDR1 and CDR2 are MNHNY and SVGAGI (reference sequence). Between the trimmed V and J ends, which lost 5 bases and 5 bases, there was a span of 15 bases. This CDR3 is built from 14 residues. The CDR3 region has the DNA TGTGCCAGCAGTCCGCGGGGGCCAGCGGAGACCCAGTACTTC. Its protein is CASSPRGPAETQYF.

The CDR3 DNA reads as TGTGCCAGTAGTATCCAGGACACTTACAATGAGCAGTTCTTC. Its translation is CASSIQDTYNEQFF. V gene TRBV19 combines with J gene TRBJ2-1; TRBD1 might be the D (5 bases). The germline V gene encodes CDR1 LNHDA and CDR2 SQIVND (reference sequence). The CDR3 contains 14 residues. The V and J ends lost 3 bases and 4 bases respectively, with 10 bases between them.

This chain connects TRBV11-2 to TRBJ2-1; D possibly matches TRBD1 or TRBD2 (5 bases each). CDR3 length: 17 residues. Between the trimmed V and J ends, which lost 5 bases and 0 bases, there was a span of 17 bases. Germline lookup yields CDR1 SGHAT and CDR2 FQNNGV. The CDR3 here is CASSLMGTEDSYNEQFF. In DNA form, the CDR3 reads TGTGCCAGCAGCCTGATGGGGACGGAAGACTCCTACAATGAGCAGTTCTTC.

This rearrangement joins TRBV11-2 to TRBJ2-7, with 8 bases aligning to TRBD1. With V trimmed by 1 base and J by 3 bases, 2 bases remained unmatched. The germline gives CDR1 SGHAT, CDR2 FQNNGV. The CDR3 is 14 residues long. CDR3 protein: CASSLVRGLYEQYF. The DNA of the CDR3 is TGTGCCAGCAGCTTAGTCAGGGGGCTCTACGAGCAGTACTTC.

The gene calls are TRBV4-1 and TRBJ2-7; no definite D call. V was cut by 1 base and J by 3 bases, with 10 bases left in between. Germline loops: CDR1 MGHRA, CDR2 YSYEKL. The length of the CDR3 is 14 residues. The DNA for the CDR3 is TGCGCCAGCAGCCAAGGGCAGCCAGGCTACGAGCAGTACTTC. It is translated as CASSQGQPGYEQYF.

This chain uses TRBV12-3 or TRBV12-4 with TRBJ1-1; D gene ambiguous. This CDR3 spans 13 amino acids. V lost 2 bases to trimming and J lost 4 bases, with 8 bases between them. The CDR3 nucleotides read TGTGCCAGCAGTTTAAATTCAGGCACTGAAGCTTTCTTT. Residues: CASSLNSGTEAFF.